This TCR beta chain was observed in a study of blood T cells in healthy people across ages (dated by TCRdb to 2013 to 2016). About the investigation overall: In model experiments, roughly one uniquely barcoded TCR beta cDNA molecule per two T cells was captured by template switching. The study measured age-related changes in TCR beta repertoire diversity using deep sequencing normalized with unique cDNA molecular identifiers. The donors were divided into four age groups: young (average approximately 16 years), middle-aged (about 41), aged (about 62) and long-lived (82). Donors of different ages were randomly distributed across sequencing lanes to avoid experimental bias. For two donors (one aged 18 to 30 and one aged 80 or older), the study analyzed two additional independent replicas of 1 million unique cDNA reads from the same blood draw. What the study reported, not specific to this receptor: Bulk unsorted PBMC profiling prevented conclusive comparison of naive and antigen-experienced compartments. Estimates of total diversity based on one million sequenced T cells were regarded as lower bounds and as underestimates. Donor CMV infection status was unknown, potentially confounding age-related changes in expanded clonotypes. Compared with the aged group, the long-lived group had more naive CD4+ T cells, fewer expanded clones and increased TCR diversity, a pattern suggesting age selection. Observed TCR beta diversity per million T cells fell roughly linearly with age, and a significant reduction was already apparent by age around 40. Observed TCR beta diversity correlated strongly with the percentage of naive T cells measured by flow cytometry.

CDR1 and CDR2 are read off the germline V gene as MDHEN and SYDVKM. V drops 8 bases and J drops 2 bases, leaving 10 bases in between. There are 12 amino acids in the CDR3, from cysteine to phenylalanine inclusive. Of all the DNA, just the CDR3 is kept, 36 bases in frame from base 1. This clonotype occurred a few times. Its binding antigen is unknown. Per-base quality was not reported, and no clone a single base away is much larger than it. The donors were 40 or so Caucasian individuals from Russia, aged roughly 6 to 100 years, who were systemically healthy. Each donor gave ten milliliters of peripheral blood, collected into EDTA-treated Vacutainer tubes. Ficoll-Paque density-gradient centrifugation was used to isolate PBMCs, with at least 6 million per sample. Total RNA, at least 5.5 micrograms per sample, was extracted from PBMCs with Trizol reagent. The percentages of naive CD45RAhigh/CD27high T cells were determined by flow cytometry on a PBMC aliquot from every donor.

The protocol used for the library was 5' RACE. The listed sequencing device is Illumina HiSeq 2500. A second PCR of roughly 6 to 11 cycles was performed with a sample-barcoded 5' primer and a J-beta primer mix. A template-switch 5' adaptor carrying 12 random nucleotides introduced a unique molecular identifier onto each TCR beta cDNA molecule. At least 2.5 million CDR3-containing paired-end reads were obtained from each sample. First-strand cDNA synthesis was performed from all RNA using the Mint cDNA synthesis kit, with priming by a TRBC-specific oligonucleotide. Following uracil-DNA glycosylase treatment, a first 18-cycle PCR with universal primers M1SS and BC2_uni_R was performed on all cDNA. In the original analysis: For normalization, 1 million high-quality reads were randomly selected from each sample, with every read carrying a distinct molecular identifier. Reads with shared molecular identifiers were discarded instead of being binned into consensus sequences. MiTCR, run with a Q25 quality threshold and the strictest error-elimination algorithm, handled CDR3 identification, clonotype clustering and error correction. A nonparametric unseen species model using Euler transformation provided a lower-bound estimate of total TCR beta diversity. Through fastp at Q25 and MiXCR, TCRdb rebuilt clones from the public reads, retaining in-frame beta chains. Rows are unified per CDR3 protein, each entry keeping the most common DNA and genes. V and J calls and clone size were set by TCRdb, not the authors. The sample table contains 1.5 million to 2 million distinct CDR3 sequences; only one count was recorded for 49% of them. Approximately 2.1% of the sample is held by the ten biggest clonotypes.

This TCR derives from a woman in her 40s in good health. Sequencing input: blood. The chain is made from TRBV28 and TRBJ2-7; there is no confident call for the D gene. The nucleotide sequence is given as TGTGCCAGCGCAAAGGTGGCCTACGAGCAGTACTTC. Translated, it reads CASAKVAYEQYF.